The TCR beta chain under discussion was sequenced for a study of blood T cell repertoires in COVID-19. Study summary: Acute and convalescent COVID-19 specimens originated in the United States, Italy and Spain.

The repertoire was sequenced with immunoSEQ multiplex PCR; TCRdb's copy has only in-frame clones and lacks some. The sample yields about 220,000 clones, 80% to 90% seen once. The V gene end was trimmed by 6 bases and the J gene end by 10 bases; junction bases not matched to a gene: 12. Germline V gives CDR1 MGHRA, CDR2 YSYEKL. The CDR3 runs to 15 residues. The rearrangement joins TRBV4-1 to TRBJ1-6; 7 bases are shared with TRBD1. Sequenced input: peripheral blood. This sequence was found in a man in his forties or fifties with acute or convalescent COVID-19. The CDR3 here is CASRRETGIGSPLHF. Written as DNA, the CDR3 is TGCGCCAGCAGACGAGAGACAGGGATCGGCTCACCCCTCCACTTT.